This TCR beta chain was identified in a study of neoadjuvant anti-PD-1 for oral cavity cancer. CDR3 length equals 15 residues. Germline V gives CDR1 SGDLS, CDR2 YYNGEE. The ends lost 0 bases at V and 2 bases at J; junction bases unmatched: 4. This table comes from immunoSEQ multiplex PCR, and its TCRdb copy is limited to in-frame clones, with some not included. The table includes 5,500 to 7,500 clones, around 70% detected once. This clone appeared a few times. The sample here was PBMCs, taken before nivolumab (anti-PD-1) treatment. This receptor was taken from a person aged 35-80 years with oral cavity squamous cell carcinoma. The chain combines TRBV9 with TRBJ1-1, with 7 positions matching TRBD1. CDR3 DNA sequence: TGTGCCAGCAGCGTAGTGGAGGGGGCTAACACTGAAGCTTTCTTT. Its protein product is CASSVVEGANTEAFF.